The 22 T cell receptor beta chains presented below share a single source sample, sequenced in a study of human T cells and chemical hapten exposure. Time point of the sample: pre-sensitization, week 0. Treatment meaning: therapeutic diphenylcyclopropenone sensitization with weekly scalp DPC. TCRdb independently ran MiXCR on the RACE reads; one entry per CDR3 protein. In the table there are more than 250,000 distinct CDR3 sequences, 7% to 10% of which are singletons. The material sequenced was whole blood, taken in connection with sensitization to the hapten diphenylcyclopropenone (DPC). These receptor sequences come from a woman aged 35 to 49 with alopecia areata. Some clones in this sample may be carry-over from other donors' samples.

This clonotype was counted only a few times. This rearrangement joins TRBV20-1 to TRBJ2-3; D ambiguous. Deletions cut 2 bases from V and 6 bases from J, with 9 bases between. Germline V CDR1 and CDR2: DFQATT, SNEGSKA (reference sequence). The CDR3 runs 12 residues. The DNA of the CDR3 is TGCAGTGCTAGAATGGGTTGGGATACGCAGTATTTT. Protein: CSARMGWDTQYF.

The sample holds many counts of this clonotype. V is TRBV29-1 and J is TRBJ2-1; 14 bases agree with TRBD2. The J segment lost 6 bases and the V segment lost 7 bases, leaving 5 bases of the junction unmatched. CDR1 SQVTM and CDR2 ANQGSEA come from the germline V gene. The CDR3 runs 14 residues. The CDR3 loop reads CSALTSGRANEQFF. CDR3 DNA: TGCAGCGCCTTGACTAGCGGGAGGGCCAATGAGCAGTTCTTC.

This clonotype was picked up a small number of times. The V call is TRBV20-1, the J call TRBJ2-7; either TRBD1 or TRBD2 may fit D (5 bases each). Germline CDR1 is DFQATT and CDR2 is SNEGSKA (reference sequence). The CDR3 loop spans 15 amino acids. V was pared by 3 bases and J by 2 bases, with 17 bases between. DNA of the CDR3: TGCAGTGCTAGTATGGGGGTCGGGTTTACCTACGAGCAGTACTTC. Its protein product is CSASMGVGFTYEQYF.

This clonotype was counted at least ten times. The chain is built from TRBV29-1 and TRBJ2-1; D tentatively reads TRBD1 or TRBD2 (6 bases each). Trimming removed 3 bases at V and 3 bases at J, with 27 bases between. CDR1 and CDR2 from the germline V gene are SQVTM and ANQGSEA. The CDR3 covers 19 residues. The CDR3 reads CSVDSRGHPIRDFYNEQFF. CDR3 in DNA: TGCAGCGTTGATAGTCGGGGACACCCGATTAGGGACTTCTACAATGAGCAGTTCTTC.

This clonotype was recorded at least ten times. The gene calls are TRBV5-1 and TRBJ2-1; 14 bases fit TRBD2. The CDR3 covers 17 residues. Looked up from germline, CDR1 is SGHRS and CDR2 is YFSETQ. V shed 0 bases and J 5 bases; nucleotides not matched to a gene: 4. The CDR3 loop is CASSLGLAGGLNNEQFF. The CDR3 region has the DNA TGCGCCAGCAGCTTGGGACTAGCGGGAGGGCTCAACAATGAGCAGTTCTTC.

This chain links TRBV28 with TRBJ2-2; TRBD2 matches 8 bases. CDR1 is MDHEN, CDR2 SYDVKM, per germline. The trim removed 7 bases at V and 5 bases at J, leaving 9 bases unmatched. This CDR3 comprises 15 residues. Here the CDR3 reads CASNKPGLGTGELFF. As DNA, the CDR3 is TGTGCCAGCAACAAACCGGGACTAGGAACCGGGGAGCTGTTTTTT.

CDR3 region: CASSSLAGSRPDTQYF. In nucleotides, the CDR3 is TGTGCCAGCAGCTCGTTAGCGGGATCACGGCCAGATACGCAGTATTTT. The gene calls are TRBV11-2 and TRBJ2-3; 8 positions agree with TRBD2. The CDR3 runs 16 residues. V lost 4 bases and J lost 4; bases outside the gene matches: 10. Germline V lookup: CDR1 SGHAT, CDR2 FQNNGV.

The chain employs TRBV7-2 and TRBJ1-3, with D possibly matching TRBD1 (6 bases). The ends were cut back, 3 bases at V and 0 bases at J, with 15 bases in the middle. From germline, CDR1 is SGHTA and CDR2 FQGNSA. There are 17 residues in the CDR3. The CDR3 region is CASSLGWGASSGNTIYF. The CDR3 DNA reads TGTGCCAGCAGCTTGGGCTGGGGGGCCAGCTCTGGAAACACCATATATTTT.

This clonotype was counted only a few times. CDR3 region: CASSTATRGNTIYF. For the CDR3, the DNA is TGTGCCAGCAGTACCGCGACAAGGGGAAACACCATATATTTT. The chain is built from TRBV6-2 or TRBV6-3 and TRBJ1-3, with D uncertain. The CDR3 sequence is 14 residues long. Germline CDR1 MNHEY, CDR2 SVGEGT. V lost 5 bases to trimming and J lost 4 bases, with 12 bases between them.

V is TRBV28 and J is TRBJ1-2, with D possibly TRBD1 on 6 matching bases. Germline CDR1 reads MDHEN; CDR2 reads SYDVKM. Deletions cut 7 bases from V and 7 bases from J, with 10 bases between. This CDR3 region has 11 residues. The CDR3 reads CASTDRIGYTF. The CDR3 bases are TGTGCCAGCACCGACAGGATTGGCTACACCTTC.

CDR3 residues: CAWSAQRTGLSNQPQHF. CDR3 sequence (DNA): TGTGCCTGGAGTGCCCAACGGACAGGGCTTAGCAATCAGCCCCAGCATTTT. V and J are TRBV30 and TRBJ1-5, with 8 bases aligning to TRBD1. The V gene end was trimmed by 1 base and the J gene end by 0 bases; junction bases not matched to a gene: 8. The CDR3 totals 17 residues. Germline CDR1 reads GTSNPN; CDR2 reads SVGIG (reference sequence).

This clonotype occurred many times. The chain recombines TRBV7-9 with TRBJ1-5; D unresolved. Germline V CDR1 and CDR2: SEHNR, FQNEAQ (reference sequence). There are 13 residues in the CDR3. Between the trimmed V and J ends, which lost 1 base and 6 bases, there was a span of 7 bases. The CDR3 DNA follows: TGTGCCAGCAGCTTAGACCCCCCTCAGCCCCAGCATTTT. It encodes CASSLDPPQPQHF.

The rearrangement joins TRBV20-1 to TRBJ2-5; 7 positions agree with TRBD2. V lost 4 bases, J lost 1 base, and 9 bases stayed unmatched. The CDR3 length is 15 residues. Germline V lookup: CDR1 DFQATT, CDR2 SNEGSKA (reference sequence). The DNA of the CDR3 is TGCAGTGCTATTGGGCTAGCGGAGCTCCAAGAGACCCAGTACTTC. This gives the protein CSAIGLAELQETQYF.

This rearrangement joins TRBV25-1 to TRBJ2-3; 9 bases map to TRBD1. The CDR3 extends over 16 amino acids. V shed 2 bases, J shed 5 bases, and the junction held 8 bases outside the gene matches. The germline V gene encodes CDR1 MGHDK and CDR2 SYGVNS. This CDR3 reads CASSELPTGGIDTQYF. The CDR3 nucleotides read TGTGCCAGCAGTGAACTCCCGACAGGGGGAATAGATACGCAGTATTTT.

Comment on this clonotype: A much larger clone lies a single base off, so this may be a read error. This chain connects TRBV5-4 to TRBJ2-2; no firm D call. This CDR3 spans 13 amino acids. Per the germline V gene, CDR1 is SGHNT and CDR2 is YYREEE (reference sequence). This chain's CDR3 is CVSSVENTGELFF. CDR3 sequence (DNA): TGTGTCAGCAGCGTAGAAAACACCGGGGAGCTGTTTTTT.

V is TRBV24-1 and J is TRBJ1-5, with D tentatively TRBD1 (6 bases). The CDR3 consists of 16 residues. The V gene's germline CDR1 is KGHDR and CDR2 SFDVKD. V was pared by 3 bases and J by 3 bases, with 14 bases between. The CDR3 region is CATSDGARGHNQPQHF. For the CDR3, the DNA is TGTGCCACCAGTGATGGGGCAAGGGGACACAATCAGCCCCAGCATTTT.

CDR3 region: CASSVSSWTGELFF. DNA of the CDR3: TGTGCCAGCAGCGTATCTAGCTGGACCGGGGAGCTGTTTTTT. The chain links TRBV9 to TRBJ2-2; weak D call: TRBD2 (5 bases). The ends were cut back, 1 base at V and 5 bases at J, with 9 bases in the middle. This CDR3 spans 14 amino acids. Germline loops: CDR1 SGDLS, CDR2 YYNGEE.

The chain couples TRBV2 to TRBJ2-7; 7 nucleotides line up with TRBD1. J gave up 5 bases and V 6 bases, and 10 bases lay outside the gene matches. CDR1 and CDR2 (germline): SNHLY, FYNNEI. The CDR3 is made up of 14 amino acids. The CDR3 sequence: CASRRTGIRDEQYF. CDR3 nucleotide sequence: TGTGCCAGCAGGAGGACAGGTATTCGAGACGAGCAGTACTTC.

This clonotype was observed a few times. CDR3 region: CASSKDPELFF. For the CDR3, the DNA is TGTGCCAGCAGCAAAGATCCGGAGCTGTTTTTT. This sequence joins TRBV21-1 and TRBJ2-2. TRBV21-1 is a pseudogene locus. This CDR3 has 11 amino acids.

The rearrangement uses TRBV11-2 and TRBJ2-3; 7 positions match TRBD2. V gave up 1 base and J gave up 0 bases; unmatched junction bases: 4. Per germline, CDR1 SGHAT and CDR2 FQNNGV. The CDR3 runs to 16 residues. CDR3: CASSLGSGVSTDTQYF. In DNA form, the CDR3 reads TGTGCCAGCAGCTTAGGGAGCGGGGTTAGCACAGATACGCAGTATTTT. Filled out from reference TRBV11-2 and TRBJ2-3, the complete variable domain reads EAGVAQSPRYKIIEKRQSVAFWCNPISGHATLYWYQQILGQGPKLLIQFQNNGVVDDSQLPKDRFSAERLKGVDSTLKIQPAKLEDSAVYLCASSLGSGVSTDTQYFGPGTRLTVL.

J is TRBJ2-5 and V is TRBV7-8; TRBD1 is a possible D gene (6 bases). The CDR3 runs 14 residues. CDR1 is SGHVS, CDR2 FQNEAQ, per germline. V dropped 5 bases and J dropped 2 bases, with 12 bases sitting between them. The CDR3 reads CASSPHRVQETQYF. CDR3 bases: TGTGCCAGCAGCCCCCACAGGGTTCAAGAGACCCAGTACTTC.

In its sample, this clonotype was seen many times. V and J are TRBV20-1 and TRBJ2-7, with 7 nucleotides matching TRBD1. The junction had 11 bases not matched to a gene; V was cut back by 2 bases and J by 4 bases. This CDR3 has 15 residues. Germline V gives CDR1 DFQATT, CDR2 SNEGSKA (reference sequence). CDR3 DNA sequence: TGCAGTGCTAGATTTTCGGGACAGAGACTGTACGAGCAGTACTTC. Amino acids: CSARFSGQRLYEQYF.